The rows below give T cell receptor beta chains drawn from one sample of a study of T cell responses to AZD1222 COVID-19 vaccine. Clones were sequenced by immunoSEQ multiplex PCR, and TCRdb holds only the in-frame ones, with some missing. The sample holds 150,000 to 200,000 clones, just over 90% seen once. The starting material was peripheral blood, obtained on day 0 of MenACWY control vaccination. These receptors originate from an adult in good health. The CDR3 runs from the conserved cysteine through the conserved F or W. The D gene is left open where the match is weak. A clone size is listed for some rows: how often the clone was seen (once, few, many), or a class if it is expanded.

clone size | J gene | V gene | D gene | CDR3 DNA | CDR3 protein
. | TRBJ1-1 | TRBV7-9 | . | TGTGCCAGCAGCTTAAATCGGGGGGCGAACACTGAAGCTTTCTTT | CASSLNRGANTEAFF
. | TRBJ2-7 | TRBV7-2 | . | TGTGCCAGCAGCTTAATGCCCAATTCTAACTACGAGCAGTACTTC | CASSLMPNSNYEQYF
. | TRBJ2-7 | TRBV14 | TRBD2 | TGTGCCAGCAGCCTACCGGGGGGCGAGCAGTACTTC | CASSLPGGEQYF
. | TRBJ1-1 | TRBV10-3 | TRBD1 | TGTGCCATCAGTGAGGTAACAGGGGAGGCTTTCTTT | CAISEVTGEAFF
. | TRBJ2-2 | TRBV19 | . | TGTGCCAGTAGTACGGGGGGACATCTTAACACCGGGGAGCTGTTTTTT | CASSTGGHLNTGELFF
. | TRBJ2-6 | TRBV29-1 | . | TGCAGCGTTGTCGAGGGGGCCAACGTCCTGACTTTC | CSVVEGANVLTF
. | TRBJ2-2 | TRBV5-5 | . | TGTGCCAGCAGCCATTTAGAGGACACCGGGGAGCTGTTTTTT | CASSHLEDTGELFF
once | TRBJ2-7 | TRBV6-5 | . | TGTGCCAGCAGTATTACAGGGATCTACGAGCAGTACTTC | CASSITGIYEQYF
once | TRBJ1-3 | TRBV4-3 | . | TGCGCCAGCAGCCAAGTCAGGGTTGGTGGAAACACCATATATTTT | CASSQVRVGGNTIYF
. | TRBJ1-6 | TRBV6-1 | . | TGTGCCAGCAGTGAAGCTGTAAGGTCCAGGGATTCACCCCTCCACTTT | CASSEAVRSRDSPLHF
. | TRBJ1-2 | TRBV3-1/TRBV3-2 | TRBD1 | TGTGCCAGCAGCTTGGACAGGGGGCATATAAACTATGGCTACACCTTC | CASSLDRGHINYGYTF
. | TRBJ1-3 | TRBV11-3 | . | TGTGCCAGCAGCTTAGGGATGGCCTCTGGAAACACCATATATTTT | CASSLGMASGNTIYF
once | TRBJ1-5 | TRBV27 | TRBD1 | TGTGCCAGCAGTTCCGGGACAGGGAGCAATCAGCCCCAGCATTTT | CASSSGTGSNQPQHF